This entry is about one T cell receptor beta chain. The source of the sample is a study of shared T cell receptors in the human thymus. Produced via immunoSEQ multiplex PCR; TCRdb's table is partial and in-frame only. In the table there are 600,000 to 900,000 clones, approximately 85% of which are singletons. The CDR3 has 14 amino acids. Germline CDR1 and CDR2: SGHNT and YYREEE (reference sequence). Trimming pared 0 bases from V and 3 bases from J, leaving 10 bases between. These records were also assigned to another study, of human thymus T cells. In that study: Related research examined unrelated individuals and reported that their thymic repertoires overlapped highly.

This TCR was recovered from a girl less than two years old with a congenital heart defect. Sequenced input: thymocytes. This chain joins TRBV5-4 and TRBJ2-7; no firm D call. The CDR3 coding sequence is TGTGCCAGCAGCTTGGTTGAGGATTACTACGAGCAGTACTTC. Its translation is CASSLVEDYYEQYF.